One sample yielded the 5 T cell receptor beta chains listed below, sequenced in a study of blood T cell dynamics during melanoma immunotherapy (dated by TCRdb to 2018 to 2021). The library was obtained by the immunoSEQ multiplex PCR assay. Held by TCRdb, this immuneACCESS table contains in-frame sequences only and omits some clones. Under half of the omission traces to an unresolved V gene where checked; the cause of the rest is unknown. This sample has a few thousand clones in its table, and about 90% of those were observed once. The top ten clonotypes cover about 3.5% of the sample. The meaning of the sample's time point label: pre-treatment baseline. The source material was blood, sampled from a patient treated with checkpoint blockade. These receptors all stem from a human donor with melanoma.

The CDR3 DNA reads TGTGCCTGGGCGAGGATGGGACTGAGGCCCCCCACTGAAGCTTTCTTT. Protein: CAWARMGLRPPTEAFF. The rearrangement links TRBV30 to TRBJ1-1, with a tentative D call TRBD1 (5 bases). Germline V gene sequence: CDR1 GTSNPN, CDR2 SVGIG (reference sequence). This CDR3 is 16 amino acids long. Trimming took 5 bases from V and 4 from J, leaving 23 bases between them.

The rearrangement joins TRBV29-1 to TRBJ2-5; D gene uncertain. V lost 2 bases, J lost 4 bases, and 14 bases lay in between. The CDR3 length is 14 residues. Germline values: CDR1 SQVTM, CDR2 ANQGSEA. The CDR3 protein is CSVEPSLSSETQYF. CDR3 sequence (DNA): TGCAGCGTTGAACCTTCTCTCTCCTCAGAGACCCAGTACTTC.

The chain employs TRBV29-1 and TRBJ1-2; D gene unclear. V shed 5 bases and J shed 6 bases, with 13 bases lying between them. Germline loops: CDR1 SQVTM, CDR2 ANQGSEA. The length of the CDR3 is 12 residues. The CDR3 DNA sequence: TGCAGCGTTTCGGCCCTGGCGGATGGCTACACCTTC. Encoded protein: CSVSALADGYTF.

The rearrangement uses TRBV4-3 and TRBJ2-7; 12 nucleotides match TRBD2. Losses at the gene ends were 1 base for V and 7 bases for J; bases not matched to a gene: 5. CDR3 length: 15 residues. Germline CDR1 and CDR2: LGHNA and YSLEER. CDR3 nucleotide sequence: TGCGCCAGCAGCCAAGGACTAGCGGGAGCTCGGGAGCAGTACTTC. Translating gives CASSQGLAGAREQYF.

V usage is TRBV7-2 and J usage is TRBJ2-7; a weak D match, TRBD2 (6 bases). The CDR3 has 15 residues. Germline lookup yields CDR1 SGHTA and CDR2 FQGNSA. Trimming left V 2 bases short and J 0 bases short, with 11 bases between. CDR3 in amino acids: CASSLQRAVSYEQYF. CDR3 nucleotide sequence: TGTGCCAGCAGCTTACAGCGGGCGGTCTCCTACGAGCAGTACTTC. Full variable domain (outside the CDR3, taken from reference TRBV7-2 and TRBJ2-7): GAGVSQSPSNKVTEKGKDVELRCDPISGHTALYWYRQSLGQGLEFLIYFQGNSAPDKSGLPSDRFSAERTGGSVSTLTIQRTQQEDSAVYLCASSLQRAVSYEQYFGPGTRLTVT.